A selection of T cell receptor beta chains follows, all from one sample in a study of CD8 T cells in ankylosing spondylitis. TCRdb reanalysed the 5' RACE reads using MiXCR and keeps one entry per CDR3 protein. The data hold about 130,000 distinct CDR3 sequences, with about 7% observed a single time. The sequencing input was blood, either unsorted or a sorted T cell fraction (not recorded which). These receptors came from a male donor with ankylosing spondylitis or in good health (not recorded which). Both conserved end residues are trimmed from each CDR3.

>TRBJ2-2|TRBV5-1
ASSPMGDTGELF
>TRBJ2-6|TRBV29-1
SVEEFGGSSGANVLT
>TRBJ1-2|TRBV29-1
SVGDDYGYT
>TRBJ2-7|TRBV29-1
SVLNSYEQY
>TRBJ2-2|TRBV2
ASRIDSSRTGELF
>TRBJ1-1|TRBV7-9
ASSLTAQGEAF
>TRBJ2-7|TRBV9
ASSPGGRSEQY
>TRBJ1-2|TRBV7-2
ASSAGYSNYGYT
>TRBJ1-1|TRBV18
ASSPTGRTEAF
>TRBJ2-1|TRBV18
ASSPPGQGSYNEQF
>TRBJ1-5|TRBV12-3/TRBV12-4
ASRPTGVRQPQH
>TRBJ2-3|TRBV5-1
ASSRTGGIEDTQY
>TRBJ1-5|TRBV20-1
SATSGGQGHQPQH
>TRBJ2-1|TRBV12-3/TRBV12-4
ASRTSDNEQF
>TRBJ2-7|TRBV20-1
SARLRETSGEQY
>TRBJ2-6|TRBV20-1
SASVVSGANVLT
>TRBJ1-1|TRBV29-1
SGGGANTEAF
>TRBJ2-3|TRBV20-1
SARVDGSSGTDTQY
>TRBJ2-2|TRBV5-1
ASSLAQGNTGELF
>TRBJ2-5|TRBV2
ASSPSERGNQETQY
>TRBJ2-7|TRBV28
ASSLTAYEQY
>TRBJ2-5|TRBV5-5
ASSVTGTGALQETQY
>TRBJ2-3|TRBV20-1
SAPNSGGRGDTQY
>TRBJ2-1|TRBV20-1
SASGPNEQF
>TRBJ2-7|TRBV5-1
ASSLGPPTGFELYEQY
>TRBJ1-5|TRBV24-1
ATSGTGGSQPQH
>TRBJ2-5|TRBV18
ASSLHRVRETQY
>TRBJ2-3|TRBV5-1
ASRRGVSADSTDTQY